A single sample gave rise to the 6 T cell receptor beta chains below, sequenced in a study of T cells in Graves' hyperthyroidism and ophthalmopathy. Authors of the study amplified TCR beta CDR3 regions from RNA transcripts. The HTBI primer set drove a first-round RT-PCR of the TCR CDR3. Via MiXCR, TCRdb re-called the multiplex PCR reads, giving one row per CDR3 protein. The sample lists hundreds of thousands of distinct CDR3 sequences, roughly 20% occurring once. Sequenced material: blood. All receptors derive from a man between 25 and 39 years old with Graves' ophthalmopathy.

This clonotype was detected a few times. The chain joins TRBV20-1 to TRBJ1-1; D not certain. V lost 6 bases and J 3 bases, leaving 11 bases between the germline ends. Per the germline V gene, CDR1 is DFQATT and CDR2 is SNEGSKA (reference sequence). The CDR3 consists of 12 residues. This CDR3 is CSARGFHTEAFF. As DNA, the CDR3 is TGCAGTGCCCGGGGTTTCCACACTGAAGCTTTCTTT.

The rearrangement uses TRBV12-3 or TRBV12-4 and TRBJ2-1; tentatively, D is TRBD1 or TRBD2 (7 bases each). This CDR3 is 15 amino acids long. The V and J ends lost 5 bases and 2 bases respectively, with 13 bases between them. The CDR3 sequence is CASSRAGGAYNEQFF. The CDR3 nucleotides read TGTGCCAGCAGTCGAGCAGGGGGGGCCTACAATGAGCAGTTCTTC.

V gene TRBV27 combines with J gene TRBJ1-1; D might be TRBD1 (6 bases). CDR3 length: 15 residues. Looked up from germline, CDR1 is MNHEY and CDR2 is SMNVEV (reference sequence). V lost 7 bases, J lost 6 bases, and 21 bases lay in between. This CDR3 reads CASISVGRGFAEAFF. In nucleotides, the CDR3 is TGTGCCAGCATATCGGTGGGCAGGGGATTCGCTGAAGCTTTCTTT.

This clonotype has at least ten counts. This sequence joins TRBV28 and TRBJ2-3, with 7 nucleotides matching TRBD2. Germline V CDR1 and CDR2: MDHEN, SYDVKM. This CDR3 region has 16 residues. Germline trimming cut 8 bases from V and 2 bases from J; bases unmatched to any gene: 13. The CDR3 region is CASHWAGRRNTDTQYF. The CDR3 coding sequence is TGTGCCAGCCACTGGGCCGGGAGGCGAAACACAGATACGCAGTATTTT.

This rearrangement joins TRBV28 to TRBJ2-7, with D perhaps matching TRBD1 or TRBD2 (7 bases each). Germline loops: CDR1 MDHEN, CDR2 SYDVKM. V was cut by 2 bases and J by 7 bases, with 12 bases left in between. The CDR3 loop spans 13 amino acids. CDR3 nucleotides: TGTGCCAGCAGTTTACGCAGGGGGGGGGAGCAGTACTTC. This translates into CASSLRRGGEQYF.

The rearrangement joins TRBV19 to TRBJ2-2; the D gene is possibly TRBD1 (5 bases). Germline V gene data show CDR1 as LNHDA and CDR2 as SQIVND (reference sequence). Trimming took off 2 bases at V and 1 base at J, with 11 bases between the two ends. This CDR3 has 16 residues. CDR3 nucleotides: TGTGCCAGTAGTATATCAAGGCAGGGGAACACCGGGGAGCTGTTTTTT. Translated: CASSISRQGNTGELFF.